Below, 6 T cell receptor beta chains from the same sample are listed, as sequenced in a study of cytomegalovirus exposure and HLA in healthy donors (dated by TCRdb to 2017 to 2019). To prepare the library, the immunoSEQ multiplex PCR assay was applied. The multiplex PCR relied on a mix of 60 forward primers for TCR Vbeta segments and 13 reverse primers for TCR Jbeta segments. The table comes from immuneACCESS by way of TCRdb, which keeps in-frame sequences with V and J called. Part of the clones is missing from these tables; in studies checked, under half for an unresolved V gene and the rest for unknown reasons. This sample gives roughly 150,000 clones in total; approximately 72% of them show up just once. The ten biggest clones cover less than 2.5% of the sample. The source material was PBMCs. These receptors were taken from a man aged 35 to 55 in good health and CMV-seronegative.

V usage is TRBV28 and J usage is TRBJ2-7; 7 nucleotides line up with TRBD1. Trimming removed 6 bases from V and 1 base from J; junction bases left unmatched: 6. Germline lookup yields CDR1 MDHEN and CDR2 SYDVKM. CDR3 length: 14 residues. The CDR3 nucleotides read TGTGCCAGCAGCCCGGGACAGTATTCCTACGAGCAGTACTTC. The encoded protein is CASSPGQYSYEQYF. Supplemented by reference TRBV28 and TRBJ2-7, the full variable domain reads DVKVTQSSRYLVKRTGEKVFLECVQDMDHENMFWYRQDPGLGLRLIYFSYDVKMKEKGDIPEGYSVSREKKERFSLILESASTNQTSMYLCASSPGQYSYEQYFGPGTRLTVT.

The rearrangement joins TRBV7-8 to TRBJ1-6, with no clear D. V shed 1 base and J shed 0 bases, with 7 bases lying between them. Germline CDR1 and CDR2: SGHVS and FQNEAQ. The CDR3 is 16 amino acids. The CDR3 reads CASSLGHASYNSPLHF. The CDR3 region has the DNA TGTGCCAGCAGCTTAGGACATGCCTCCTATAATTCACCCCTCCACTTT.

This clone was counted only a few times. CDR3 sequence reads: CASSQGGSALYNEQFF. The CDR3, as DNA: TGTGCCAGCTCACAGGGCGGGAGCGCCCTCTACAATGAGCAGTTCTTC. The rearrangement uses TRBV18 and TRBJ2-1; the match to TRBD2 covers 7 bases. The CDR3 loop spans 16 amino acids. In germline, CDR1 is KGHSH, CDR2 LQKENI. J gave up 3 bases and V 4 bases, and 9 bases lay outside the gene matches.

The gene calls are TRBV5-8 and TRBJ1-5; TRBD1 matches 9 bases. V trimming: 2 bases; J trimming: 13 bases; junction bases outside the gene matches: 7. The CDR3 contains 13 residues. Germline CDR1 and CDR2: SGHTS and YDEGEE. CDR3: CASSFSPTGGQHF. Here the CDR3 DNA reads TGTGCCAGCAGCTTTAGCCCGACAGGGGGGCAGCATTTT.

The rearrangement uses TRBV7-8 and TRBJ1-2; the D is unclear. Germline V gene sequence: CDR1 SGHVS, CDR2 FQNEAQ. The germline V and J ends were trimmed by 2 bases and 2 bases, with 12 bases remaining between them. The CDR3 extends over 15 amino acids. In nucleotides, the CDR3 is TGTGCCAGCAGCTTAATGGGAGGATTCAACTATGGCTACACCTTC. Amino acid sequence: CASSLMGGFNYGYTF.

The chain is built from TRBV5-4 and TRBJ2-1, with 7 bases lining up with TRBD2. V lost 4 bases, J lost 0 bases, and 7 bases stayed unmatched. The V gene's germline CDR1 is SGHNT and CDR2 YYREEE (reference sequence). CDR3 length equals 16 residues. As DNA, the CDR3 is TGTGCCAGCAGCGCGGGAGCTTCAAGCTCCTACAATGAGCAGTTCTTC. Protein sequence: CASSAGASSSYNEQFF.